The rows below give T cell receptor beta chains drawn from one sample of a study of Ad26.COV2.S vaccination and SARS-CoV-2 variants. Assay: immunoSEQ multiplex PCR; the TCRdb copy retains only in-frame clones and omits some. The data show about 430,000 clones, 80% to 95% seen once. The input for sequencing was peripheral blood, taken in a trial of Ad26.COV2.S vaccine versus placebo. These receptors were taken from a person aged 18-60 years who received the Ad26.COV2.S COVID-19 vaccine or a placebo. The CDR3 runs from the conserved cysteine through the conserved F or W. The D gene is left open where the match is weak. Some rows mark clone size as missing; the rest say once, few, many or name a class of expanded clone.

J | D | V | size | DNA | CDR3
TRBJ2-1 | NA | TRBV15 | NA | TGTGCCACCAGCAGAGATCAGCGAGAGCAGTTCTTC | CATSRDQREQFF
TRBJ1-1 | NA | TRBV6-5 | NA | TGTGCCAGCAGTTACTCTCCGACTGAAAGGGAAGCTTTCTTT | CASSYSPTEREAFF
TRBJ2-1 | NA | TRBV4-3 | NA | TGCGCCAGCAGCCTTATTGGGTTTGAGCAGTTCTTC | CASSLIGFEQFF
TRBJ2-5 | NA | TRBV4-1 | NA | TGCGCCAGCAGCCAAACCCCGGATGGGTACCAAGAGACCCAGTACTTC | CASSQTPDGYQETQYF
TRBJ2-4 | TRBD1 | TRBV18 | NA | TGTGCCAGCTCACCACCGGGACAGGGGTCCAAAAACATTCAGTACTTC | CASSPPGQGSKNIQYF
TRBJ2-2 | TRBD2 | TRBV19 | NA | TGTGCCAGTAGCCCGGGACTAGCGGGAGTGCACACCGGGGAGCTGTTTTTT | CASSPGLAGVHTGELFF
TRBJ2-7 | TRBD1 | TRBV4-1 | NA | TGCGCCATCTGGGGACAGGTTGTCCACGAGCAGTACTTC | CAIWGQVVHEQYF
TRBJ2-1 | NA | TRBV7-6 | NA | TGTGCCAGCAGCTTCGGTAGCGGAGGGGGCCCCTACAATGAGCAGTTCTTC | CASSFGSGGGPYNEQFF
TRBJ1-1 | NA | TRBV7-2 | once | TGTGCCAGCAGGCCACAGGAGGACACTGAAGCTTTCTTT | CASRPQEDTEAFF
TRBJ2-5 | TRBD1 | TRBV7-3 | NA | TGTGCCAGCAGCTTACGGGGACAGGGGGCAGAGACCCAGTACTTC | CASSLRGQGAETQYF
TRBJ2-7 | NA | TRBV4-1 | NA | TGCGCCAGCAGCCAAGAAGGGCGGGGCCACGAGCAGTACTTC | CASSQEGRGHEQYF
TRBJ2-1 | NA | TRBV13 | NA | TGTGCCAGCAGCGCCCAACGTGAGCAGTTCTTC | CASSAQREQFF
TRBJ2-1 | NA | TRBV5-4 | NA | TGTGCCAGCAGCTTGCAAGGGAGCTACAATGAGCAGTTCTTC | CASSLQGSYNEQFF
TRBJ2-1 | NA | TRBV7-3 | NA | TGTGCCAGCAGCTCCGCCAGGTACAATGAGCAGTTCTTC | CASSSARYNEQFF
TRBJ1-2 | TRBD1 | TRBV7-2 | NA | TGTGCCAGCAGCTTATCACAGGGGGCTTACGGCTACACCTTC | CASSLSQGAYGYTF
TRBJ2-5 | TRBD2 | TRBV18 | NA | TGTGCCAGCTCATCCGCGAGGACTAGCGGGAGTGGGGAGACCCAGTACTTC | CASSSARTSGSGETQYF
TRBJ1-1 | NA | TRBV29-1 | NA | TGCAGCGTCACGGACAGTCAGCTTGAAGCTTTCTTT | CSVTDSQLEAFF
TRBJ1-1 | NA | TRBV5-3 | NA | TGTGCCAGAAGCTTTACGGGTGGGGCTTTCTTT | CARSFTGGAFF
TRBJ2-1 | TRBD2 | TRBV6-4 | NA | TGTGCCAGCAGCCGAGAGGGCGGGAGTCGGAATGAGCAGTTCTTC | CASSREGGSRNEQFF
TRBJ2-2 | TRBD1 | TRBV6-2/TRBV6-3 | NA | TGTGCCAGCAGTTACTGGACAGGGGGCTATGACGACGGGGAGCTGTTTTTT | CASSYWTGGYDDGELFF
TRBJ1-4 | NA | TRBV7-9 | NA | TGTGCCAGCAGCCCGGACAGTGATGAAAAACTGTTTTTT | CASSPDSDEKLFF
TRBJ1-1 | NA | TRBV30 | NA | TGTGCCTGGAGTGCCGGGCACACTGAAGCTTTCTTT | CAWSAGHTEAFF
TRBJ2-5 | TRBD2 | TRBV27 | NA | TGTGCCAGCAGTTTATTTAGCGGGAGAGGAGAGACCCAGTACTTC | CASSLFSGRGETQYF
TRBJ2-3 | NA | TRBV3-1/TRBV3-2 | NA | TGTGCCAGCAGGGGAACTGTCGGTAAAATCACAGATACGCAGTATTTT | CASRGTVGKITDTQYF
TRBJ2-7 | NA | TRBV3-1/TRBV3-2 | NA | TGTGCCAGCAGCCAAGATATTTTTACTGATATTACCTACGAGCAGTACTTC | CASSQDIFTDITYEQYF
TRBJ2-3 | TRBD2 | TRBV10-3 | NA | TGTGCCATCAGTGACGTCTATGGGGGAGGGTTAGATACGCAGTATTTT | CAISDVYGGGLDTQYF
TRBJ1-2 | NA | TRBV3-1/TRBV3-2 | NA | TGTGCCAGCAGCCAAGATCTGGTATATGGCTACACCTTC | CASSQDLVYGYTF
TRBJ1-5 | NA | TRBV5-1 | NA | TGCGCCAGCAGCTTGGACAGCAATCAGCCCCAGCATTTT | CASSLDSNQPQHF
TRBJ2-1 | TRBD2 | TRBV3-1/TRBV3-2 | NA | TGTGCCAGCAGCCAAGCCCCGGCGGGAGTCCATGAGCAGTTCTTC | CASSQAPAGVHEQFF
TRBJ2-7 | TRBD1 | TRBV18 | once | TGTGCCAGCTCACCCCCGGACAGGGGGCCCTACGAGCAGTACTTC | CASSPPDRGPYEQYF
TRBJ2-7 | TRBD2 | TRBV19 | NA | TGTGCCAGTACAGAAGCGGGAGGGAACTACGAGCAGTACTTC | CASTEAGGNYEQYF
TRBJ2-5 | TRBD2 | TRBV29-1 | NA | TGCAGCGTTGATAATGCGGGAGCAGAGACCCAGTACTTC | CSVDNAGAETQYF
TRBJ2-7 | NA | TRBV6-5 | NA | TGTGCCAGCAGTTACTACCTAGCGCCTTACGAGCAGTACTTC | CASSYYLAPYEQYF
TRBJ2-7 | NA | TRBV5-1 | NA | TGCGCCAGCAGCTTTGGGCAGGGTTTAATGGACGAGCAGTACTTC | CASSFGQGLMDEQYF
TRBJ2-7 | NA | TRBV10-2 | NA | TGCGCCAGCAGAAGCGAAAACGCGGATTACGAGCAGTACTTC | CASRSENADYEQYF
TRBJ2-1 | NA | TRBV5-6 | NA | TGTGCCAGCAGCGTAGGACAGAGCCGGGCCCATGAGCAGTTCTTC | CASSVGQSRAHEQFF
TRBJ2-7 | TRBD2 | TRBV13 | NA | TGTGCCAGCAGCCGGACTAGCGGGCCGCTATCCTACGAGCAGTACTTC | CASSRTSGPLSYEQYF
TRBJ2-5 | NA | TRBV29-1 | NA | TGCAGCGTTGTGGTGTGGTTAGGCCAAGAGACCCAGTACTTC | CSVVVWLGQETQYF